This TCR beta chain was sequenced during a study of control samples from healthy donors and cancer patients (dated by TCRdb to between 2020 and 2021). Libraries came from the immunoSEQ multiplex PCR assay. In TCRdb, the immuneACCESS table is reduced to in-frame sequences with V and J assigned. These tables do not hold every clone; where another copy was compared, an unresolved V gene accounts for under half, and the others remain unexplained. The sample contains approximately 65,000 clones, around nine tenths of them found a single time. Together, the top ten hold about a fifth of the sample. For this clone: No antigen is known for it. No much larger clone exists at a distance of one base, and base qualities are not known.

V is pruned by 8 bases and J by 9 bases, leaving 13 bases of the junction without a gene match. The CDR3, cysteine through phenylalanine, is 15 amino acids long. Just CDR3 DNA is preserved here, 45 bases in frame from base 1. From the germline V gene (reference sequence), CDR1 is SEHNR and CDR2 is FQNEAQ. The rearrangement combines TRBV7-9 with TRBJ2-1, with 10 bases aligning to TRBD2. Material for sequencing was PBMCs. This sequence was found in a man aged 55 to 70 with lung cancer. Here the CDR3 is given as CASGSKSGGAAEQFF. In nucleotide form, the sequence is TGTGCCAGCGGCAGTAAGAGCGGGGGGGCCGCTGAGCAGTTCTTC.